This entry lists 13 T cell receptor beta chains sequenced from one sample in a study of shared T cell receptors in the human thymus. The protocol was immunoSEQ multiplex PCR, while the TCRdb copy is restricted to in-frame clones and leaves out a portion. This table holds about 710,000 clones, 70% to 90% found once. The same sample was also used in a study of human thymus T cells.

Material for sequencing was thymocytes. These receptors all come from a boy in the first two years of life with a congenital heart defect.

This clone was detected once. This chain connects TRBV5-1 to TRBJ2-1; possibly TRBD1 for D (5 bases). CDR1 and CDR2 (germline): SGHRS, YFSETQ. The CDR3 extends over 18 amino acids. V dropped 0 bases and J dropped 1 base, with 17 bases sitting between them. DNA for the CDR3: TGCGCCAGCAGCTTGGGGACACAGGTGATGAGTTCCTACAATGAGCAGTTCTTC. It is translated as CASSLGTQVMSSYNEQFF.

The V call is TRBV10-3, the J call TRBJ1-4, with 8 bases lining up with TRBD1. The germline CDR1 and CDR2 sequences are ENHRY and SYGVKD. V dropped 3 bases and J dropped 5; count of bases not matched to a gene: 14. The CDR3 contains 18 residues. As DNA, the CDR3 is TGTGCCATCAGTGATCGTTTTGCAGGGGGCCAACTGAATGAAAAACTGTTTTTT. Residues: CAISDRFAGGQLNEKLFF.

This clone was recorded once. The CDR3 DNA reads as TGTGCCAGCAGTTACTCGGTACCGGGCAATGAGCAGTTCTTC. The encoded protein is CASSYSVPGNEQFF. The genes are TRBV6-5 and TRBJ2-1; D remains unclear. The CDR3 has 14 residues. Germline assignment: CDR1 MNHEY and CDR2 SVGAGI. The V gene lost 0 bases and the J gene lost 6 bases, with 9 bases spanning the gap.

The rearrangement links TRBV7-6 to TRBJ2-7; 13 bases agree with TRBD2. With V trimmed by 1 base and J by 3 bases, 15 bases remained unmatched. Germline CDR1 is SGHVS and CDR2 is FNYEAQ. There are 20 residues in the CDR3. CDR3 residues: CASSLGWDRTSGRGDYEQYF. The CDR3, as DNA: TGTGCCAGCAGCTTAGGATGGGACAGGACTAGCGGGAGAGGAGACTACGAGCAGTACTTC.

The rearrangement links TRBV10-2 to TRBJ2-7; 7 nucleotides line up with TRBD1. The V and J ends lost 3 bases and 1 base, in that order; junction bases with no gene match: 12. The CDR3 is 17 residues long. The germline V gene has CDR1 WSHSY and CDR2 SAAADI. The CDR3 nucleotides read TGCGCCAGCAGTGACCCGACAGGGAATAGGAGGTCCTACGAGCAGTACTTC. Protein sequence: CASSDPTGNRRSYEQYF.

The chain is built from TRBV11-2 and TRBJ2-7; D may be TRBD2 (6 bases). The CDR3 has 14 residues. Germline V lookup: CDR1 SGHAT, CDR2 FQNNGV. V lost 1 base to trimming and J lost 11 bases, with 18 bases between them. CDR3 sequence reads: CASSLGGTILVEYF. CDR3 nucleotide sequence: TGTGCCAGCAGCTTAGGCGGGACGATACTCGTGGAGTACTTC.

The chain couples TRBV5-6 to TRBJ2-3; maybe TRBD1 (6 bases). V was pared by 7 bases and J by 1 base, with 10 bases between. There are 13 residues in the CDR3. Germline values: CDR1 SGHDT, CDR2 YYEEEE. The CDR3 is CASLDRGTDTQYF. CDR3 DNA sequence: TGTGCCAGCCTGGACAGAGGCACAGATACGCAGTATTTT.

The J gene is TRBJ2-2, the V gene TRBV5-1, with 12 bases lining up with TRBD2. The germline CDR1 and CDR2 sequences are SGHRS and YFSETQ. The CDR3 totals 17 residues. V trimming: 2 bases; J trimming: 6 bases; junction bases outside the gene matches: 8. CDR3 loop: CASSLQTSGSTAGELFF. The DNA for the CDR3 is TGCGCCAGCAGCTTACAGACTAGCGGGAGTACGGCCGGGGAGCTGTTTTTT.

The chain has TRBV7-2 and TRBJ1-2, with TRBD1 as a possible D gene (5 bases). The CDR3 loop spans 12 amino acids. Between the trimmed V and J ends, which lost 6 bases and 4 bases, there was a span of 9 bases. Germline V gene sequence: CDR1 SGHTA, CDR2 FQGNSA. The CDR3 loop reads CASRRTSYGYTF. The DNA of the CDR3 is TGTGCCAGCAGGCGGACAAGCTATGGCTACACCTTC.

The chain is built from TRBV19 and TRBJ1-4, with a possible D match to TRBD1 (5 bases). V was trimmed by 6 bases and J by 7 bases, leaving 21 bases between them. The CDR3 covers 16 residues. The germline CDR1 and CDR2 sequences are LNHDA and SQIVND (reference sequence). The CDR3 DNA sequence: TGTGCCAGTAGGGACCCAAGGGGCTGGGGTACTGAAAAACTGTTTTTT. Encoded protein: CASRDPRGWGTEKLFF.

This CDR3 reads CASSLVGGDVLEGAFF. Written as DNA, the CDR3 is TGTGCCAGCAGCTTAGTTGGGGGGGATGTTCTAGAAGGAGCTTTCTTT. This rearrangement joins TRBV7-6 to TRBJ1-1; weak D call: TRBD1 (5 bases). This CDR3 is 16 amino acids long. The V and J ends lost 1 base and 10 bases respectively, with 22 bases between them. Germline V CDR1 and CDR2: SGHVS, FNYEAQ.

The CDR3 DNA follows: TGTGCCAGCAGCCAAAGGTTAGGGGACACTGAAGCTTTCTTT. It specifies CASSQRLGDTEAFF. The V and J genes are TRBV5-4 and TRBJ1-1; maybe TRBD1 (5 bases). The CDR3 has 14 residues. Germline CDR1 reads SGHNT; CDR2 reads YYREEE (reference sequence). The V end was cut by 4 bases, the J end by 3 bases, with 13 bases between.

CDR3 nucleotides: TGTGCCAGCAGTATTACCGGGACTAGCGGTCGCGGGGATCGTTACGAGCAGTACTTC. Translation: CASSITGTSGRGDRYEQYF. The chain recombines TRBV2 with TRBJ2-7, with 11 bases lining up with TRBD2. V lost 5 bases, J lost 4 bases, and 19 bases stayed unmatched. Germline CDR1 is SNHLY and CDR2 is FYNNEI. The CDR3 consists of 19 residues.